These 23 T cell receptor beta chains originate from one sample sequenced in a study of early T cells in non-severe SARS-CoV-2 infection. TCRdb re-derived calls from the 5' RACE reads in MiXCR, one entry per CDR3 protein. The data hold over 95,000 distinct CDR3 sequences, with over 15% observed a single time. The material sequenced was whole blood. The receptor source for this set is an adult who was a healthcare worker with PCR-confirmed SARS-CoV-2 infection or an uninfected control (not recorded which).

This clonotype was counted a few times. The V and J genes are TRBV27 and TRBJ2-2; D call uncertain. In germline, CDR1 is MNHEY, CDR2 SMNVEV (reference sequence). The CDR3 spans 15 residues. The V end was cut by 5 bases, the J end by 2 bases, with 12 bases between. The CDR3, as DNA: TGTGCCAGCAGTGGCCCACCGCCCAACACCGGGGAGCTGTTTTTT. This sequence encodes CASSGPPPNTGELFF.

The chain couples TRBV7-8 to TRBJ1-1; 7 bases fit TRBD1. Germline CDR1 and CDR2: SGHVS and FQNEAQ. V was clipped by 5 bases and J by 6 bases; unmatched bases: 6. The CDR3 loop spans 13 amino acids. Here the CDR3 reads CASSLETGSEAFF. In DNA form, the CDR3 reads TGTGCCAGCAGCCTAGAGACAGGGTCTGAAGCTTTCTTT.

This clonotype was observed a few times. V is TRBV5-4 and J is TRBJ2-7, with a tentative D call TRBD1 (6 bases). The germline CDR1 and CDR2 sequences are SGHNT and YYREEE (reference sequence). Trimming shortened V by 0 bases and J by 4 bases, and 14 bases separated the two germline ends. This CDR3 is built from 15 residues. The CDR3 coding sequence is TGTGCCAGCAGCTTGGTGGGCCAGGGGAATTACGAGCAGTACTTC. It translates to CASSLVGQGNYEQYF. The complete variable domain, with remaining parts taken from reference TRBV5-4 and TRBJ2-7, reads ETGVTQSPTHLIKTRGQQVTLRCSSQSGHNTVSWYQQALGQGPQFIFQYYREEENGRGNFPPRFSGLQFPNYSSELNVNALELDDSALYLCASSLVGQGNYEQYFGPGTRLTVT.

This clonotype was seen a handful of times. V is TRBV18 and J is TRBJ2-1; 9 nucleotides agree with TRBD2. This CDR3 contains 15 residues. Germline CDR1 and CDR2: KGHSH and LQKENI. Germline trimming cut 3 bases from V and 6 bases from J; bases unmatched to any gene: 6. The CDR3 region is CASSPYLSGSNEQFF. The DNA of the CDR3 is TGTGCCAGCTCACCCTACCTTAGCGGGAGCAATGAGCAGTTCTTC.

Comments on this clonotype: This sequence may be a read error, since a much larger clone differs from it by one base. The chain joins TRBV6-6 to TRBJ2-3; D is possibly TRBD1 or TRBD2 (6 bases each). The CDR3 totals 14 residues. Trimming removed 2 bases from V and 1 base from J, with 7 bases in between. Germline loops: CDR1 MNHNY, CDR2 SVGAGI (reference sequence). This CDR3 reads CASSYGGRTDTQYF. The DNA of the CDR3 is TGTGCCAGCAGTTACGGGGGGCGCACAGATACGCAGTATTTT.

In its sample, this clonotype was seen once. At one of its ends the junction is not consistent with the germline gene, which may arise from a read error. The V and J genes are TRBV6-4 and TRBJ1-1, with D perhaps matching TRBD1 (5 bases). The CDR3 is made up of 13 amino acids. Germline lookup yields CDR1 MRHNA and CDR2 SNTAGT. In nucleotides, the CDR3 is TGTACCAGCAGCCTTGACAGTAACACTGAAGCTTTCTTT. This codes for CTSSLDSNTEAFF.

This clonotype was seen just once. The genes are TRBV7-2 and TRBJ2-1; 13 bases agree with TRBD2. This CDR3 comprises 18 residues. Looked up from germline, CDR1 is SGHTA and CDR2 is FQGNSA. After removal of 5 bases from V and 0 bases from J, the junction contained 7 bases not matched to a gene. As DNA, the CDR3 is TGTGCCAGCAGCAAAGGACTAGCGGGAGCCAACTCCTACAATGAGCAGTTCTTC. It codes for CASSKGLAGANSYNEQFF. Full variable domain (remainder filled in from reference TRBV7-2 and TRBJ2-1): GAGVSQSPSNKVTEKGKDVELRCDPISGHTALYWYRQSLGQGLEFLIYFQGNSAPDKSGLPSDRFSAERTGGSVSTLTIQRTQQEDSAVYLCASSKGLAGANSYNEQFFGPGTRLTVL.

This clonotype was seen only a few times. The chain employs TRBV20-1 and TRBJ2-1; 9 nucleotides align to TRBD2. Germline CDR1 and CDR2: DFQATT and SNEGSKA (reference sequence). This CDR3 contains 18 residues. The J segment lost 3 bases and the V segment lost 3 bases, leaving 15 bases of the junction unmatched. The CDR3 DNA follows: TGCAGTGCTAGTCCATGGGGGGGTAGCGGGAGTATCTACAATGAGCAGTTCTTC. Amino acids: CSASPWGGSGSIYNEQFF.

This clonotype was seen only a few times. V usage is TRBV5-1 and J usage is TRBJ2-1; TRBD2 agrees at 11 bases. The CDR3 is 17 amino acids. Germline CDR1 and CDR2: SGHRS and YFSETQ. V gave up 3 bases and J gave up 0 bases; unmatched junction bases: 5. CDR3 in DNA: TGCGCCAGCAGCTCACTAGCGGGAGTTGGCTCCTACAATGAGCAGTTCTTC. It is translated as CASSSLAGVGSYNEQFF.

This clonotype was seen a few times. The V call is TRBV27, the J call TRBJ1-1; D gene uncertain. Germline values: CDR1 MNHEY, CDR2 SMNVEV (reference sequence). Trimming left V 9 bases short and J 3 bases short, with 14 bases between. The CDR3 extends over 13 amino acids. DNA for the CDR3: TGTGCCAGTAGGACGGATTTTTACACTGAAGCTTTCTTT. It is translated as CASRTDFYTEAFF.

The chain has TRBV7-9 and TRBJ1-1; 7 bases are shared with TRBD1. Germline V lookup: CDR1 SEHNR, CDR2 FQNEAQ (reference sequence). Unmatched junction bases numbered 9, after V lost 5 bases and J lost 3 bases. The CDR3 contains 15 residues. Here the CDR3 DNA reads TGTGCCAGCAGCCCCTCGACAGGGATTTACACTGAAGCTTTCTTT. Protein: CASSPSTGIYTEAFF.

This clonotype was seen a few times. V and J are TRBV5-1 and TRBJ2-7; 8 positions match TRBD2. J lost 0 bases, V lost 0 bases, and 8 bases had no gene match. The germline V gene has CDR1 SGHRS and CDR2 YFSETQ. The CDR3 is made up of 17 amino acids. For the CDR3, the DNA is TGCGCCAGCAGCTTGGTAGCGGGGAGCCCAAGCTCCTACGAGCAGTACTTC. It translates to CASSLVAGSPSSYEQYF.

This clonotype was picked up a small number of times. The rearrangement links TRBV27 to TRBJ2-1; 7 bases line up with TRBD1. With V trimmed by 0 bases and J by 8 bases, 7 bases remained unmatched. CDR1 and CDR2 (germline): MNHEY, SMNVEV (reference sequence). The CDR3 covers 15 residues. CDR3 in DNA: TGTGCCAGCAGTTTATCCCCATCTCAGGGGGATGAGCAGTTCTTC. Translated, it gives CASSLSPSQGDEQFF.

The rearrangement joins TRBV11-2 to TRBJ2-7, with D possibly being TRBD2 (6 bases). The germline V gene encodes CDR1 SGHAT and CDR2 FQNNGV. This CDR3 spans 16 amino acids. Trimming removed 2 bases from V and 4 bases from J, with 18 bases in between. CDR3 coding DNA: TGTGCCAGCAGCTTAAAGATTAGCGGATTCGGGTACGAGCAGTACTTC. The encoded protein is CASSLKISGFGYEQYF. The full variable domain, with the rest looked up from reference TRBV11-2 and TRBJ2-7, is EAGVAQSPRYKIIEKRQSVAFWCNPISGHATLYWYQQILGQGPKLLIQFQNNGVVDDSQLPKDRFSAERLKGVDSTLKIQPAKLEDSAVYLCASSLKISGFGYEQYFGPGTRLTVT.

This clonotype was counted only a few times. J is TRBJ2-5 and V is TRBV12-3 or TRBV12-4; 7 bases match TRBD2. J was trimmed by 2 bases and V by 5 bases; bases with no gene match: 11. There are 16 residues in the CDR3. CDR3 nucleotides: TGTGCCAGCAGTCTCCACTTAGCGGGTGAACAAGAGACCCAGTACTTC. Translated, it gives CASSLHLAGEQETQYF.

This clonotype has just a few counts. This chain joins TRBV5-5 and TRBJ2-1, with D tentatively TRBD1 (6 bases). The CDR3 has 15 residues. CDR1 is SGHKS, CDR2 YYEKEE, per germline (reference sequence). The ends were cut back, 4 bases at V and 2 bases at J, with 13 bases in the middle. The CDR3 nucleotides are TGTGCCAGCAGCCCCGGTGGACAGACCTACAATGAGCAGTTCTTC. This gives the protein CASSPGGQTYNEQFF.

In the case of this clonotype: It may be a read error: a sequence one base away is much more abundant. The V call is TRBV12-3 or TRBV12-4, the J call TRBJ2-4, with D unclear. V dropped 6 bases and J dropped 5 bases, with 14 bases sitting between them. This CDR3 is built from 14 residues. The CDR3 is CASRTGIEQNIQYF. Written as DNA, the CDR3 is TGTGCCAGCAGAACTGGGATAGAGCAAAACATTCAGTACTTC.

This clonotype was picked up many times. The chain links TRBV28 to TRBJ1-2, with D possibly being TRBD1 (6 bases). Trimming took off 4 bases at V and 2 bases at J, with 11 bases between the two ends. Germline V gene data show CDR1 as MDHEN and CDR2 as SYDVKM. The CDR3 consists of 14 residues. CDR3 protein: CASSSSGTNYGYTF. The CDR3 DNA reads TGTGCCAGCAGTTCATCCGGGACAAACTATGGCTACACCTTC.

A few counts support this clonotype. The chain carries TRBV28 and TRBJ1-6, with D unclear. Germline-derived CDR1 and CDR2 are MDHEN and SYDVKM. V dropped 7 bases and J dropped 9 bases, with 28 bases sitting between them. The CDR3 runs to 18 residues. CDR3 nucleotides: TGTGCCAGCAAGCAGTTTTCCCGTGCCCAGGCCAGGAGTTCACCCCTCCACTTT. Amino acid sequence: CASKQFSRAQARSSPLHF.

This clonotype was recorded at least ten times. The chain joins TRBV14 to TRBJ2-4; no definite D call. The CDR3 length is 15 residues. Germline CDR1 is SGHDN and CDR2 is FVKESK. Trimming cost V 0 bases and J 2 bases, with 8 bases left between them. DNA for the CDR3: TGTGCCAGCAGCCAAGAAGTCTGGCCCAAAAACATTCAGTACTTC. Its protein product is CASSQEVWPKNIQYF.

A few counts support this clonotype. J is TRBJ2-3 and V is TRBV21-1. TRBV21-1 is designated a pseudogene. The CDR3 runs 12 residues. The CDR3 DNA reads as TGTGCCAGAAGATCCTTCACAGATACGCAGTATTTT. Its protein product is CARRSFTDTQYF.

V is TRBV6-6 and J is TRBJ2-3, with 11 nucleotides matching TRBD2. Germline-derived CDR1 and CDR2 are MNHNY and SVGAGI (reference sequence). V trimming: 0 bases; J trimming: 4 bases; junction bases outside the gene matches: 3. The CDR3 consists of 16 residues. The CDR3, as DNA: TGTGCCAGCAGTTACTCGTTACTAGCGGGAGCAGATACGCAGTATTTT. Its translation: CASSYSLLAGADTQYF.

This rearrangement joins TRBV27 to TRBJ2-7; D gene ambiguous. Germline values: CDR1 MNHEY, CDR2 SMNVEV (reference sequence). The V end lost 7 bases, the J end lost 3 bases, and 16 bases lay between the germline ends. The length of the CDR3 is 14 residues. The CDR3 loop reads CASTPTPGSYEQYF. The CDR3 region has the DNA TGTGCCAGCACCCCAACTCCGGGCAGCTACGAGCAGTACTTC.